A single sample gave rise to the 13 T cell receptor beta chains below, sequenced in a study of beta chain features in type 1 diabetes. Reverse transcription of all isolated RNA meant that expressed TCRB transcripts were sequenced. The assay was immunoSEQ multiplex PCR, and TCRdb's table has in-frame clones only and misses some. The sample lists 300,000 to 400,000 clones; approximately 11% were seen once. Sequencing was performed on naive CD4+ T cells from blood. Receptors were obtained from a woman aged 25 to 45 in good health.

This clone was counted only a few times. The V call is TRBV15, the J call TRBJ2-7, with 10 bases identical to TRBD2. J was trimmed by 6 bases and V by 2 bases; bases with no gene match: 7. The germline gives CDR1 LNHNV, CDR2 YYDKDF (reference sequence). This CDR3 contains 15 residues. The CDR3 nucleotides are TGTGCCACCAGCAGATTACGGCTAGCGGGAGTCGAGCAGTACTTC. It encodes CATSRLRLAGVEQYF.

The chain recombines TRBV18 with TRBJ1-2; 7 bases align to TRBD1. V lost 8 bases to trimming and J lost 2 bases; unmatched junction nucleotides: 5. CDR1 and CDR2 from the germline V gene are KGHSH and LQKENI. The CDR3 runs to 13 residues. The CDR3 nucleotides are TGTGCCAGCGGTACAGGGGAGAACTATGGCTACACCTTC. Residues: CASGTGENYGYTF.

The table lists this clone with a few counts. One end of the junction is discordant with germline, which a read error may explain. This chain connects TRBV5-1 to TRBJ2-2, with D maybe TRBD1 (6 bases). The CDR3 sequence is 15 residues long. Per the germline V gene, CDR1 is SGHRS and CDR2 is YFSETQ. The CDR3: CASCLGPGAAGELFF. Written as DNA, the CDR3 is TGCGCCAGCTGCTTGGGGCCAGGGGCCGCCGGGGAGCTGTTTTTT.

There are a few counts of this clone. The rearrangement links TRBV21-1 to TRBJ1-3; the table gives TRBD1 as D, unverified against the DNA. TRBV21-1 is labeled a pseudogene. CDR3 length: 14 residues. The DNA for the CDR3 is TGTGCCAGCAGCGCGGACAGGGATGGAAACACCATATATTTT. Its translation is CASSADRDGNTIYF.

This clone was seen a few times. The chain joins TRBV9 to TRBJ1-1; the D is unclear. Germline loops: CDR1 SGDLS, CDR2 YYNGEE. V lost 1 base and J lost 7, with 14 bases in between. The CDR3 totals 14 residues. The CDR3 spells CASSVTRGQIEAFF. CDR3 coding DNA: TGTGCCAGCAGCGTAACGAGAGGGCAAATTGAAGCTTTCTTT.

DNA of the CDR3: TGTGCCGGGAGCGGGAGCTCTTCTGGGGCCAACGTCCTGACTTTC. The encoded protein is CAGSGSSSGANVLTF. The chain is built from TRBV28 and TRBJ2-6, with 8 bases lining up with TRBD2. The ends lost 11 bases at V and 1 base at J; junction bases unmatched: 7. The CDR3 is 15 amino acids. Germline CDR1 reads MDHEN; CDR2 reads SYDVKM.

The genes are TRBV9 and TRBJ2-3, with D maybe TRBD2 (5 bases). Trimming shortened V by 3 bases and J by 6 bases, and 14 bases separated the two germline ends. CDR1 and CDR2 (germline): SGDLS, YYNGEE. The CDR3 totals 14 residues. CDR3 sequence (DNA): TGTGCCAGCAGCGCTGTCCCGCGAGGGGATACGCAGTATTTT. Amino acid sequence: CASSAVPRGDTQYF.

This clone was observed a few times. The chain carries TRBV7-3 and TRBJ2-1, with 11 nucleotides matching TRBD2. There are 15 residues in the CDR3. Germline lookup yields CDR1 SGHTA and CDR2 FQGTGA. V lost 6 bases to trimming and J lost 6 bases; unmatched junction nucleotides: 7. CDR3 region: CASSPTSGSFNEQFF. The DNA for the CDR3 is TGTGCCAGCAGTCCCACTAGCGGGAGTTTCAATGAGCAGTTCTTC.

This clone was found a few times. This rearrangement joins TRBV28 to TRBJ1-1, with D possibly matching TRBD1 (6 bases). Germline V gene sequence: CDR1 MDHEN, CDR2 SYDVKM. The V gene lost 3 bases and the J gene lost 5 bases, with 13 bases spanning the gap. This CDR3 comprises 14 residues. DNA of the CDR3: TGTGCCAGCAGTTTCCAGGGGAAGGGGACTGAAGCTTTCTTT. It codes for CASSFQGKGTEAFF.

The chain carries TRBV29-1 and TRBJ2-7; 8 bases match TRBD1. After removal of 5 bases from V and 2 bases from J, the junction contained 8 bases not matched to a gene. This CDR3 contains 14 residues. Germline CDR1 is SQVTM and CDR2 is ANQGSEA. The DNA for the CDR3 is TGCAGCGTTACCGGACAGGGCCCCCCCTACGAGCAGTACTTC. Residues: CSVTGQGPPYEQYF.

The rearrangement joins TRBV28 to TRBJ2-1; 11 nucleotides agree with TRBD2. Germline V gene sequence: CDR1 MDHEN, CDR2 SYDVKM. This CDR3 comprises 15 residues. Trimming took 5 bases from V and 6 from J; bases not matched to a gene: 6. For the CDR3, the DNA is TGTGCCAGCAGTATTTCCCTAGCGGGAGGCAATGAGCAGTTCTTC. Its protein product is CASSISLAGGNEQFF.

This clone has only a few counts. The chain couples TRBV7-2 to TRBJ2-7; D is possibly TRBD2 (6 bases). This CDR3 has 13 amino acids. V was cut by 5 bases and J by 2 bases, with 10 bases left in between. Germline V CDR1 and CDR2: SGHTA, FQGNSA. CDR3 DNA: TGTGCCAGCAGCCGAAGGGAGGCCTACGAGCAGTACTTC. Translated: CASSRREAYEQYF.

This clone came up a few times. The chain links TRBV7-2 to TRBJ1-2; 7 bases map to TRBD1. Germline V gene sequence: CDR1 SGHTA, CDR2 FQGNSA. The CDR3 extends over 15 amino acids. The V gene end was trimmed by 3 bases and the J gene end by 3 bases; junction bases not matched to a gene: 7. CDR3 protein: CASSFDDRVDYGYTF. DNA of the CDR3: TGTGCCAGCAGCTTCGACGACAGGGTCGACTATGGCTACACCTTC. The variable domain in full, completed from reference TRBV7-2 and TRBJ1-2, reads GAGVSQSPSNKVTEKGKDVELRCDPISGHTALYWYRQSLGQGLEFLIYFQGNSAPDKSGLPSDRFSAERTGGSVSTLTIQRTQQEDSAVYLCASSFDDRVDYGYTFGSGTRLTVV.